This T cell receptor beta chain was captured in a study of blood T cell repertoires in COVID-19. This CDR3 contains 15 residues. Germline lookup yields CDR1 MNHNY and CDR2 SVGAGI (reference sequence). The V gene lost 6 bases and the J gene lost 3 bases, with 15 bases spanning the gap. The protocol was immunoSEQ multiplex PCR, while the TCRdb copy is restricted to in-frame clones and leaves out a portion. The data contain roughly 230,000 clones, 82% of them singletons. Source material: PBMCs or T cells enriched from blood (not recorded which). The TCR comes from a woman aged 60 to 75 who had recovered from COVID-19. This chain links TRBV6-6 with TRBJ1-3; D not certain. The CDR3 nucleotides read TGTGCCAGCAGCCTGGAGGCGGCGAATGGAAACACCATATATTTT. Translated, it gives CASSLEAANGNTIYF.